This TCR beta chain comes out of a study of T cells after yellow fever vaccination (dated by TCRdb to about 2019). For the wider study: The SMART-Seq v4 Ultra Low Input RNA kit was used to prepare libraries from fractions with low cell numbers. To track T-cell clones before and after primary and booster YFV17D yellow fever vaccination, bulk TCR alpha and beta repertoires were sequenced longitudinally. The cohort comprised two healthy male donors, one aged 18 to 30 and one aged 30 to 39 years. Blood was drawn at multiple timepoints before and after primary and secondary immunization, with bulk PBMC replicates and cell subsets isolated. Findings and caveats that apply to the study as a whole: The study included only a couple of donors, which limits how far the findings can be generalized. A small share of clonotypes occurred in both CD4 and CD8 compartments, likely arising from convergent recombination. After the booster, most of the clones that had expanded following primary vaccination were detected again (around 97% of CD4 and more than 85% of CD8), which suggests that memory was broadly maintained. Compared with the primary T-cell response, the secondary T-cell response was faster but weaker, reaching its peak on day 5 rather than on day 15. Computational filtering was required because FACS-sorted repertoires could contain abundant contaminating clonotypes from the bulk population.

TCR cDNA was synthesized by 5'RACE template switching, through which a universal primer site and unique molecular identifiers were introduced. Priming for cDNA synthesis came from both the TCR alpha and TCR beta constant segments. Library amplification used two PCR steps, and the second PCR step added sample barcodes and sequencing adapters. Sequencing of libraries was performed on Illumina HiSeq 2500 (2x100 bp) or NovaSeq (2x150 bp). As for how the authors treated the data: Demultiplexing of reads and collapsing into UMI consensus sequences were performed with MIGEC, and V(D)J alignment was carried out with MiXCR. Clonotypes responding to the vaccine were identified with edgeR on replicate PBMC samples, with the criteria of FDR below 0.01 and a log2 fold change above 5 up to day 15. Each bulk clonotype received a CD4 or CD8 identity based on whether the sequenced CD4 or CD8 repertoire contained that clonotype at higher abundance. TCRdb handled the public reads itself, with Q25 trimming in fastp and clone calling in MiXCR, and kept productive beta chains. For every CDR3 protein sequence, its rows merge into one entry that carries the most common genes and DNA. The V and J calls shown here were made by TCRdb, not taken from the authors' results. In all, the sample holds hundreds of thousands of distinct CDR3 sequences, and about a fifth of those were seen once. The ten largest clones take up about 17% of the sample.

The germline V gene (reference sequence) supplies CDR1 MNHEY and CDR2 SMNVEV. V and J are trimmed by 0 bases and 10 bases, and the gene matches miss 9 bases of the junction. Inclusive of the bounding cysteine and phenylalanine, the CDR3 is 15 residues long. Solely the CDR3 DNA is kept, with 45 bases framed from the first base. In its sample, this clonotype was seen many times. Its antigen is unknown. Base qualities are not provided; no much larger clone lies one nucleotide away. The sample's treatment or condition label, in plain terms: live attenuated yellow fever vaccine strain. At every blood-draw timepoint, two biological replicates of bulk PBMCs were collected. A standard Ficoll-Paque protocol was used to isolate PBMCs from peripheral blood. TriZol was used to extract RNA from bulk PBMCs, CD4 and CD8 fractions, and dextramer-positive and dextramer-negative fractions.

Recombination joined TRBV27 with TRBJ2-1; 7 of the junction bases match TRBD1. This TCR derives from a man aged 18 to 30 who received the YFV17D yellow fever vaccine. Sequencing was performed on PBMCs, taken roughly 20 days after the first yellow fever vaccination. For the CDR3, the sequence is CASSLSGTERQEQFF. The DNA reads as follows: TGTGCCAGCAGTTTATCAGGGACAGAACGACAGGAGCAGTTCTTC.